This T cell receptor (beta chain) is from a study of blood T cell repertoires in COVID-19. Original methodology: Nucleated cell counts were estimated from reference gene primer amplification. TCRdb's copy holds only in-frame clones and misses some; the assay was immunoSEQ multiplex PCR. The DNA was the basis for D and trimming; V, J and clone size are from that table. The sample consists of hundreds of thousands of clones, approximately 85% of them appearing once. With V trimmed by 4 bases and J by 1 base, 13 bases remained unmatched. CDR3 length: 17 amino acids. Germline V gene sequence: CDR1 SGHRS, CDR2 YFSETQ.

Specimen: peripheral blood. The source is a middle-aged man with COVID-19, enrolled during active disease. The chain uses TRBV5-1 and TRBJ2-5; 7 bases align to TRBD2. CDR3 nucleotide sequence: TGCGCCAGCAGCGCCTCATTCGGCGGGGGAATCCAAGAGACCCAGTACTTC. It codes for CASSASFGGGIQETQYF.